This is a list of T cell receptor beta chains from one sample in a study of blood T cell repertoires in COVID-19. TCRdb keeps only in-frame clones here, not all; method: immunoSEQ multiplex PCR. The table records about 74,000 clones, approximately 84% of them present only once. Specimen: peripheral blood. All receptors come from a man aged 65-85 years with acute or convalescent COVID-19. Both conserved end residues are trimmed from each CDR3.

CDR3 length	V gene	CDR3 protein
15	TRBV2	ASRLGTSGRNTGELF
13	TRBV14	ASSPGTGLTGELF
12	TRBV10-2	ASSGGQGVAEQY
12	TRBV2	ASSERDSLYGYT
15	TRBV4-1	ASSQEPDRDRGSPLH
13	TRBV6-5	ASSFNRDSDTEAF
14	TRBV19	ASSKGRGGALYEQY
12	TRBV5-4	ASSQQGALETQY
14	TRBV28	ASSFPRGSRDQPQH
13	TRBV10-3	AISDRGHRSYEQY
12	TRBV6-5	ASSRDSKNQPQH
11	TRBV12-3/TRBV12-4	ASARDSQETQY
12	TRBV19	ASRQGSGSYEQY
12	TRBV11-3	ASSATGGGGELF
12	TRBV11-2	ASSLDSGVGEQY
13	TRBV3-1/TRBV3-2	ASSQGAQPGNEQF
9	TRBV10-3	ANGGNYGYT
13	TRBV28	ASSPGGSSYNEQF
11	TRBV19	ASSIGGDQPQH
13	TRBV7-8	ASSPQTGNNSPLH
14	TRBV4-2	ASSQVLAGGSNEQF
10	TRBV2	ASSDQTYEQY
12	TRBV29-1	SVRSGQGKNIQY
13	TRBV27	ASSKDRADTGELF
13	TRBV2	ASSQGRGGYNEQF
13	TRBV6-1	ASSEAGGGLEGYT
12	TRBV5-1	ASSLGRFTGELF
14	TRBV4-2	ASSQYGGQGEQPQH
11	TRBV19	ATMARSSYEQY
15	TRBV4-2	ASSLELAGGSSYEQY
14	TRBV24-1	ATSVSGLAGVSEQF
12	TRBV5-6	ASSADSHNQPQH
12	TRBV10-2	ATEPQAGGTEAF
12	TRBV19	ASSISQGDNEQY
10	TRBV7-9	ASSLARSEAF
14	TRBV7-9	ASSLGTGGAGQPQH
14	TRBV3-1/TRBV3-2	ASSQGPTGSSYEQY
13	TRBV27	ATTFVGGPDNEQF
13	TRBV15	ATSRDPIAGSVAF
11	TRBV25-1	ASRQGSYNEQF
14	TRBV10-2	ASSATETSDDGELF
15	TRBV5-1	ASSPGTSGTNYNEQF
12	TRBV2	ASRDRGTSQPQH
14	TRBV6-2/TRBV6-3	ASSPRGQGNNQPQH
16	TRBV27	ASSFTPIGGGSASGYT
13	TRBV29-1	SVRAGTGGSYEQY
14	TRBV6-1	ASSGGRSSGANVLT
11	TRBV19	ASSIRSTYGYT
9	TRBV6-1	ASSEPSSEY
11	TRBV25-1	ASRGEFGTEAF